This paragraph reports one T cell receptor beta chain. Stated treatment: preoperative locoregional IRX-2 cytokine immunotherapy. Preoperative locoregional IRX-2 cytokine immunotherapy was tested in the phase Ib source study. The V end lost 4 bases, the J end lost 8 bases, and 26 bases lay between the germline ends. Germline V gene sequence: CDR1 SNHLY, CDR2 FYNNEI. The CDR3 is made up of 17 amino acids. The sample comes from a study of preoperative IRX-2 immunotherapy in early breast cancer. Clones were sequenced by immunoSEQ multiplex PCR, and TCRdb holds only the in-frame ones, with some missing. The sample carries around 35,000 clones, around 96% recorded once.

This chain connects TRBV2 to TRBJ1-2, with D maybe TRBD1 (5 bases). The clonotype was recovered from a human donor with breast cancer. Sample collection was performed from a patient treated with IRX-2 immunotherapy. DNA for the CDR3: TGTGCCAGCAGTGGCCGCGTTCTTCGGGGCGGGGAAAACGGCTACACCTTC. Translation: CASSGRVLRGGENGYTF.